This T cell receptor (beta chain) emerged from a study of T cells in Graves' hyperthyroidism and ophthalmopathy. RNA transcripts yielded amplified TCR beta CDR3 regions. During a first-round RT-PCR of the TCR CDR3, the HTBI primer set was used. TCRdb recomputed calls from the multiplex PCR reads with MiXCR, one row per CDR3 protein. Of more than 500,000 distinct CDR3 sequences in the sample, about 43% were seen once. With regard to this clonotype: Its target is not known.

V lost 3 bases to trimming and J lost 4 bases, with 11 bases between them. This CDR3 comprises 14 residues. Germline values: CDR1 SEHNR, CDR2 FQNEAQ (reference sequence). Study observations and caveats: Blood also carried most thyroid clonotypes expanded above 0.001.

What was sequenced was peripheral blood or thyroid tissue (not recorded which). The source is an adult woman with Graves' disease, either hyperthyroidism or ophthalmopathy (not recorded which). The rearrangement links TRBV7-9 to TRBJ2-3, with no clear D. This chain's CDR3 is CASSLARHSDTQYF. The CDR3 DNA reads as TGTGCCAGCAGCTTGGCGAGGCACTCAGATACGCAGTATTTT.